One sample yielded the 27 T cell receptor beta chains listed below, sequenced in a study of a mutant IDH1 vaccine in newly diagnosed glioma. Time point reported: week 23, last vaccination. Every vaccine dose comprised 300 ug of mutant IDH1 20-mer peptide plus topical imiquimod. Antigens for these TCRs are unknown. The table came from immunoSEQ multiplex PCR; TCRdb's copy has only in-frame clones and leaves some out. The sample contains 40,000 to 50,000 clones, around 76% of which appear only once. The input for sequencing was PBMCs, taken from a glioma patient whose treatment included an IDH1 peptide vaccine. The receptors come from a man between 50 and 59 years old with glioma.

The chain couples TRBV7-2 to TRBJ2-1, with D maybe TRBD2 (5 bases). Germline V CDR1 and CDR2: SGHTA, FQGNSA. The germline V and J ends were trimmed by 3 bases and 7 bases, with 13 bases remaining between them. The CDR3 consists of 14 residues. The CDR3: CASSFTPGTNEQFF. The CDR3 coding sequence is TGTGCCAGCAGCTTTACCCCGGGAACAAATGAGCAGTTCTTC.

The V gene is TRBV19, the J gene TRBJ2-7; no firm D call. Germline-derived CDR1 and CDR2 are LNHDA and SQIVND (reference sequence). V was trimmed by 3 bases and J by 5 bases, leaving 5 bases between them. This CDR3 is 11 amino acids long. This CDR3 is CASSMNNEQYF. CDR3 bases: TGTGCCAGTAGTATGAACAACGAGCAGTACTTC.

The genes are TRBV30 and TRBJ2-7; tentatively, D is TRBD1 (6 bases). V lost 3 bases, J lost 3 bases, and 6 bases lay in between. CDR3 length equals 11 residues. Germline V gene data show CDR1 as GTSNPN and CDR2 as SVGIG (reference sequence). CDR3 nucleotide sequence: TGTGCCTGGAGACAGGGCTACGAGCAGTACTTC. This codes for CAWRQGYEQYF.

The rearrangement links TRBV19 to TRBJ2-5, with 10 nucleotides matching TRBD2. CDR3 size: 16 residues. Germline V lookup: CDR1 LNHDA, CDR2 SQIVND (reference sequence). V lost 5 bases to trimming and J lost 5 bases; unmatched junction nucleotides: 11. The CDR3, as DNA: TGTGCCAGTAGTCTCCCGACAGCGGGGGGGCTGGAGACCCAGTACTTC. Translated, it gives CASSLPTAGGLETQYF.

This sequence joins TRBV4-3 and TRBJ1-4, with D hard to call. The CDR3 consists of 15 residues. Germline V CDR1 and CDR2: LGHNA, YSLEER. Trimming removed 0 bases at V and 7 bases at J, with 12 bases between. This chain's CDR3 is CASSQDPGESEKLFF. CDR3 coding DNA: TGCGCCAGCAGCCAAGACCCCGGAGAGTCTGAAAAACTGTTTTTT.

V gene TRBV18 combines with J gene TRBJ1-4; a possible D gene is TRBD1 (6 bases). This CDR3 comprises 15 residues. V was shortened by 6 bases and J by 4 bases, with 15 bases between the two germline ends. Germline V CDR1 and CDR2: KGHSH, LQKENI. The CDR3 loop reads CASSRLRTVNEKLFF. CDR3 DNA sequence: TGTGCCAGCTCCCGGCTTCGGACAGTTAATGAAAAACTGTTTTTT.

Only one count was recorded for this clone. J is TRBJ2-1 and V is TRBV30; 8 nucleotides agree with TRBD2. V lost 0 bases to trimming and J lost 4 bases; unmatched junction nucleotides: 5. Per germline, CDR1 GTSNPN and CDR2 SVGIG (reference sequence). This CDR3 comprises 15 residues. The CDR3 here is CAWSVSGAPYNEQFF. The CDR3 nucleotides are TGTGCCTGGAGTGTTAGCGGGGCCCCGTACAATGAGCAGTTCTTC.

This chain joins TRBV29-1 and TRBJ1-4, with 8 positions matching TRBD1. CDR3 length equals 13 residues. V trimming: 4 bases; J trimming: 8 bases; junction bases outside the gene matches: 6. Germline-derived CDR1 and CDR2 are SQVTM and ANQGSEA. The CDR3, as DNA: TGCAGCGTTGGACAGGGGAGACAAGAAAAACTGTTTTTT. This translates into CSVGQGRQEKLFF.

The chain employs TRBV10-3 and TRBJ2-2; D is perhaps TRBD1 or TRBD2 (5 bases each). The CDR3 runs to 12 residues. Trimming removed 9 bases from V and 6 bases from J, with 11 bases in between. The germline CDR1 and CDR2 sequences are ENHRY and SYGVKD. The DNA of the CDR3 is TGTGCCATACAGAGGGGAGCCGGGGAGCTGTTTTTT. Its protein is CAIQRGAGELFF.

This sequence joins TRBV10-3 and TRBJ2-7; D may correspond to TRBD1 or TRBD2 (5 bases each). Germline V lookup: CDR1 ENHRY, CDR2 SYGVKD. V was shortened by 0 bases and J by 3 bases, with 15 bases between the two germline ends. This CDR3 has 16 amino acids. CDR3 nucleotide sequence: TGTGCCATCAGTGAGTCGAGGGGTGGTGGCTACTACGAGCAGTACTTC. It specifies CAISESRGGGYYEQYF.

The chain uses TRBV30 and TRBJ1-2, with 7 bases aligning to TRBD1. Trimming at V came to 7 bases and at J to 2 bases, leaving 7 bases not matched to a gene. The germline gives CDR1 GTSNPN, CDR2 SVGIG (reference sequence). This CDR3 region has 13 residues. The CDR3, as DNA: TGTGCCTTTTTGGGACAGTCAAACTATGGCTACACCTTC. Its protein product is CAFLGQSNYGYTF. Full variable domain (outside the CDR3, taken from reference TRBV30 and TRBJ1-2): SQTIHQWPATLVQPVGSPLSLECTVEGTSNPNLYWYRQAAGRGLQLLFYSVGIGQISSEVPQNLSASRPQDRQFILSSKKLLLSDSGFYLCAFLGQSNYGYTFGSGTRLTVV.

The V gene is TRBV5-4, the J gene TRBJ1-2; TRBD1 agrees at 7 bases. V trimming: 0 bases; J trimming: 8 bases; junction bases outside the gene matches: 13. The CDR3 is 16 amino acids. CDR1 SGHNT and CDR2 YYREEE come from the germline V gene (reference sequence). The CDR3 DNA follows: TGTGCCAGCAGCTTGGAAGTTGTCCGACAGGGTGACGGCTACACCTTC. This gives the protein CASSLEVVRQGDGYTF.

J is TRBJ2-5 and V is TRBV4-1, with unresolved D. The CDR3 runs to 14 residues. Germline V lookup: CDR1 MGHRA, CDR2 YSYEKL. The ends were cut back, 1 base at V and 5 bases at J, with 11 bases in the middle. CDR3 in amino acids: CASSQASGWETQYF. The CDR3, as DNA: TGCGCCAGCAGCCAAGCCTCAGGTTGGGAGACCCAGTACTTC.

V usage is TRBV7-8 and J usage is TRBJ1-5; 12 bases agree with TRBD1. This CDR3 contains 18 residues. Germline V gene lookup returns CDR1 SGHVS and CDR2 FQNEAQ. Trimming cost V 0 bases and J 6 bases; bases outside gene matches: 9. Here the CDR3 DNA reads TGTGCCAGCAGCTTAGCGGGCCCGGGACAGGGGGCCCGTCAGCCCCAGCATTTT. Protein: CASSLAGPGQGARQPQHF. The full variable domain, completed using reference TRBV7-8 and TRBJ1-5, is GAGVSQSPRYKVAKRGQDVALRCDPISGHVSLFWYQQALGQGPEFLTYFQNEAQLDKSGLPSDRFFAERPEGSVSTLKIQRTQQEDSAVYLCASSLAGPGQGARQPQHFGDGTRLSIL.

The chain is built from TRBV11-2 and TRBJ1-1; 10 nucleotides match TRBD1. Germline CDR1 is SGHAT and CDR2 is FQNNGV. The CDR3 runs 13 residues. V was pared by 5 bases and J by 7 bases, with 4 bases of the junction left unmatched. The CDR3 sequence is CASSARDRGEAFF. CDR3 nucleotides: TGTGCCAGCAGCGCCCGGGACAGGGGTGAAGCTTTCTTT.

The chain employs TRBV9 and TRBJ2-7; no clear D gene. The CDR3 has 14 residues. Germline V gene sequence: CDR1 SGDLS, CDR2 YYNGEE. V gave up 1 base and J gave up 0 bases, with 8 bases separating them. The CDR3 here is CASSVTPGSYEQYF. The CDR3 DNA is TGTGCCAGCAGCGTAACCCCCGGCTCCTACGAGCAGTACTTC.

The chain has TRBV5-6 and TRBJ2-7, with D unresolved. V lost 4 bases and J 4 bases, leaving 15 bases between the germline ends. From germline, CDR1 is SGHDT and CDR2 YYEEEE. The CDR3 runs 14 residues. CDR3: CASSDGPRHYEQYF. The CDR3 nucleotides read TGTGCCAGCAGCGACGGGCCACGACATTACGAGCAGTACTTC.

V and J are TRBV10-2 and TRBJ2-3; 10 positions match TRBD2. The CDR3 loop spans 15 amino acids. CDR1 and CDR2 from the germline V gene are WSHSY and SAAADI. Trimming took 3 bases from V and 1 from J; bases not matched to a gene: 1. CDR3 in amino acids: CASSEGTSGTDTQYF. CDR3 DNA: TGCGCCAGCAGTGAAGGGACTAGCGGCACAGATACGCAGTATTTT.

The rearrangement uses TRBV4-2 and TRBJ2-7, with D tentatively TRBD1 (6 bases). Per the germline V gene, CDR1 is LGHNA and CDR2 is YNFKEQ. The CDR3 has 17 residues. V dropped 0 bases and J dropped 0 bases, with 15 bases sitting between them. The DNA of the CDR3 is TGTGCCAGCAGCCAAGATGTACGGGACACGGGCTCCTACGAGCAGTACTTC. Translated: CASSQDVRDTGSYEQYF.

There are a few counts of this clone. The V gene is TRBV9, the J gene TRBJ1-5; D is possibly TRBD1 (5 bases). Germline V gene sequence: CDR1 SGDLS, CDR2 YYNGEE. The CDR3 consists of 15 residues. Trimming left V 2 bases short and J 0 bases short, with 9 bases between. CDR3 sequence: CASSVDSNSNQPQHF. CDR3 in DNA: TGTGCCAGCAGCGTCGACAGTAATAGCAATCAGCCCCAGCATTTT. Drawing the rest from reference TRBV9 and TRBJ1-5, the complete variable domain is DSGVTQTPKHLITATGQRVTLRCSPRSGDLSVYWYQQSLDQGLQFLIQYYNGEERAKGNILERFSAQQFPDLHSELNLSSLELGDSALYFCASSVDSNSNQPQHFGDGTRLSIL.

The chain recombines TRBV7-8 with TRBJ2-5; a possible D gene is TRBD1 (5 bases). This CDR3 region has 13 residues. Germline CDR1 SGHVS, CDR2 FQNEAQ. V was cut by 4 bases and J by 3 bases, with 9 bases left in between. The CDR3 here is CASSWGREETQYF. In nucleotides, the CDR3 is TGTGCCAGCAGCTGGGGCAGAGAAGAGACCCAGTACTTC. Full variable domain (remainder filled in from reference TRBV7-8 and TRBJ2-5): GAGVSQSPRYKVAKRGQDVALRCDPISGHVSLFWYQQALGQGPEFLTYFQNEAQLDKSGLPSDRFFAERPEGSVSTLKIQRTQQEDSAVYLCASSWGREETQYFGPGTRLLVL.

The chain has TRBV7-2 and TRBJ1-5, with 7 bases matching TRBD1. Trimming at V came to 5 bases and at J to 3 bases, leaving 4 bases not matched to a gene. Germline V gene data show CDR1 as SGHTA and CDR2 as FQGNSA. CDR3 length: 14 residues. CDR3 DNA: TGTGCCAGCAGCCTTACAGGGGACAATCAGCCCCAGCATTTT. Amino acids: CASSLTGDNQPQHF.

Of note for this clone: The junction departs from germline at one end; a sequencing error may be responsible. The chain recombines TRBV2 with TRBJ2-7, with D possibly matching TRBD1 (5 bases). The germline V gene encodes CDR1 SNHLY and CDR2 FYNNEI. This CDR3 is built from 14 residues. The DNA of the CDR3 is TGTGCCAGCAGTGAAGCGCTCCTAAGGGGTCCTTCGAACTTC. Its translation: CASSEALLRGPSNF.

CDR3 bases: TGTGCCAGCAGCTCGACCACCACCGGGGAGCTGTTTTTT. Its translation: CASSSTTTGELFF. The chain combines TRBV5-6 with TRBJ2-2, with D unresolved. CDR3 size: 13 residues. Looked up from germline, CDR1 is SGHDT and CDR2 is YYEEEE. V shed 3 bases and J shed 4 bases, with 7 bases lying between them.

The CDR3 DNA follows: TGTGCCAGCAGTCAAACAGGGGCCCACCTCCACTTT. Translated: CASSQTGAHLHF. The chain combines TRBV7-2 with TRBJ1-6; TRBD1 agrees at 7 bases. Germline V gene sequence: CDR1 SGHTA, CDR2 FQGNSA. Losses at the gene ends were 6 bases for V and 15 bases for J; bases not matched to a gene: 8. This CDR3 comprises 12 residues. The full variable domain, completed using reference TRBV7-2 and TRBJ1-6, is GAGVSQSPSNKVTEKGKDVELRCDPISGHTALYWYRQSLGQGLEFLIYFQGNSAPDKSGLPSDRFSAERTGGSVSTLTIQRTQQEDSAVYLCASSQTGAHLHFGNGTRLTVT.

The CDR3 protein is CASSTQGTEAFF. For the CDR3, the DNA is TGCGCCAGCAGCACCCAGGGGACTGAAGCTTTCTTT. This chain connects TRBV5-1 to TRBJ1-1; TRBD1 might be the D (6 bases). The CDR3 runs to 12 residues. The germline gives CDR1 SGHRS, CDR2 YFSETQ. V dropped 4 bases and J dropped 5 bases, with 9 bases sitting between them.

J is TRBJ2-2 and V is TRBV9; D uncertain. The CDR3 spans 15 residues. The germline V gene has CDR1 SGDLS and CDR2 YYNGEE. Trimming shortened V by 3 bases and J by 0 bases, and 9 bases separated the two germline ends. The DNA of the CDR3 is TGTGCCAGCAGCGGAGTATTACCGAACACCGGGGAGCTGTTTTTT. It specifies CASSGVLPNTGELFF.